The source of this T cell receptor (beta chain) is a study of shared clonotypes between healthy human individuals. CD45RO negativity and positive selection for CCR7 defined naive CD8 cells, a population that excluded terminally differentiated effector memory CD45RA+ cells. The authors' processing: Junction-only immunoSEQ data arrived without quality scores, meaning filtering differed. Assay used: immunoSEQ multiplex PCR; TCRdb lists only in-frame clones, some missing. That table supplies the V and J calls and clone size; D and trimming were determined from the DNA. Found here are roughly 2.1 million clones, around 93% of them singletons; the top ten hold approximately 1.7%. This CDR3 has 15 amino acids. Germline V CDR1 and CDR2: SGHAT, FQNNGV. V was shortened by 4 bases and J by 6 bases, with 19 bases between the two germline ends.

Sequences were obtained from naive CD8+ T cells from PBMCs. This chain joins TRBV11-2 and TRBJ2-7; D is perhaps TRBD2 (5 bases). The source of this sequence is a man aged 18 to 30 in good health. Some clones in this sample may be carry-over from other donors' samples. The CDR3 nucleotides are TGTGCCAGCAGCTCCGTTGTGGGCCTTCGGGGCGAGCAGTACTTC. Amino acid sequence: CASSSVVGLRGEQYF.